The 3 T cell receptor beta chains in this list originate from one sample, sequenced in a study of Ad26.COV2.S vaccination and SARS-CoV-2 variants. This table comes from immunoSEQ multiplex PCR, and its TCRdb copy is limited to in-frame clones, with some not included. In the table there are about 680,000 clones, 80% to 90% of which are singletons. This sample's treatment: some 20 received Ad26.COV2.S at low or high dose, single or two shots; 5 received placebo; per-sample allocation not given. Day 63 after the first injection of vaccine or placebo was the sampling time. The source material was peripheral blood, sampled in a trial of Ad26.COV2.S vaccine versus placebo. The receptors were gathered from a person between 18 and 65 years old who received the Ad26.COV2.S COVID-19 vaccine or a placebo.

The V gene is TRBV6-1, the J gene TRBJ2-7; tentative D call: TRBD1 (5 bases). This CDR3 has 15 residues. Germline loops: CDR1 MNHNS, CDR2 SASEGT. V lost 1 base and J 7 bases, leaving 17 bases between the germline ends. CDR3 DNA: TGTGCCAGCAGTGAAGGGGGCGTATCTTTGTTTGAGCAGTACTTC. This sequence encodes CASSEGGVSLFEQYF.

This clone has just one count. The chain recombines TRBV19 with TRBJ2-7, with D possibly being TRBD1 (5 bases). The V and J ends lost 5 bases and 2 bases respectively, with 16 bases between them. Germline V CDR1 and CDR2: LNHDA, SQIVND (reference sequence). The CDR3 contains 15 residues. The CDR3 region is CASSWAVPDTYEQYF. CDR3 DNA sequence: TGTGCCAGTAGTTGGGCCGTGCCGGACACCTACGAGCAGTACTTC.

This clone was observed once. V and J are TRBV7-8 and TRBJ2-3; 11 bases line up with TRBD2. V shed 6 bases and J 1 base; nucleotides not matched to a gene: 9. Germline V CDR1 and CDR2: SGHVS, FQNEAQ. This CDR3 is built from 17 residues. This CDR3 reads CASSHPGLADGTDTQYF. Written as DNA, the CDR3 is TGTGCCAGCAGTCATCCGGGACTAGCGGATGGCACAGATACGCAGTATTTT.